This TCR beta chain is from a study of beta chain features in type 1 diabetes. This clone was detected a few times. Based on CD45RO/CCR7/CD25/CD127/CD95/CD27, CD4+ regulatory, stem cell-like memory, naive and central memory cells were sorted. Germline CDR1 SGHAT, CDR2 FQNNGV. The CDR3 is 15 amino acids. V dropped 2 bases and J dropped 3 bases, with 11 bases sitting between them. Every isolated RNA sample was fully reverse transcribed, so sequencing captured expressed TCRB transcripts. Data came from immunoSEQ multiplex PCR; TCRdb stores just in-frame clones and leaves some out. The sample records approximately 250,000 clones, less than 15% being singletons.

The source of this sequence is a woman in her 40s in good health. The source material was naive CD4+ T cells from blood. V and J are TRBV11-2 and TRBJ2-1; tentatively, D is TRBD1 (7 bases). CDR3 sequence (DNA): TGTGCCAGCAGCTTATCAGGGGGGATCTACAATGAGCAGTTCTTC. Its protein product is CASSLSGGIYNEQFF.